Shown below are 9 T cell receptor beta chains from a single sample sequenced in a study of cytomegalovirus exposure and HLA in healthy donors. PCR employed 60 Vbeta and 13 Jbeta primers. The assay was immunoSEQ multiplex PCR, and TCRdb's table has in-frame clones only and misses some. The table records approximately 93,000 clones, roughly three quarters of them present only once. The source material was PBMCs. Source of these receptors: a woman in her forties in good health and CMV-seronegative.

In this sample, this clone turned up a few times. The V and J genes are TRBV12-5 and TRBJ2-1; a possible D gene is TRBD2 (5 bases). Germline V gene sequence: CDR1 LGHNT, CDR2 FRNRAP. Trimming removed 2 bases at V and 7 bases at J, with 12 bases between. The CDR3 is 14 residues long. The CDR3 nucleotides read TGTGCTAGTGGTTTGCTCCCAAGGGAGAATGAGCAGTTCTTC. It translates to CASGLLPRENEQFF.

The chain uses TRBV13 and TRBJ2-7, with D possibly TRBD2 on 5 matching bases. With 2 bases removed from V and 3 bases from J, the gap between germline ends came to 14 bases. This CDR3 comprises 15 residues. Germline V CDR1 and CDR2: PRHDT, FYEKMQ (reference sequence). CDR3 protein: CASSLPGLLNYEQYF. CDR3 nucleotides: TGTGCCAGCAGCTTACCCGGACTGCTGAACTACGAGCAGTACTTC.

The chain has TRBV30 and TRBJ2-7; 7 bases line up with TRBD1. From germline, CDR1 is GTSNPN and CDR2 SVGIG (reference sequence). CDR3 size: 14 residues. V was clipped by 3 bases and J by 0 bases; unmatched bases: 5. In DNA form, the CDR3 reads TGTGCCTGGAGGTCGGACAGGTACTCCTACGAGCAGTACTTC. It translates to CAWRSDRYSYEQYF. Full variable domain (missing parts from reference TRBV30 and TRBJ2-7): SQTIHQWPATLVQPVGSPLSLECTVEGTSNPNLYWYRQAAGRGLQLLFYSVGIGQISSEVPQNLSASRPQDRQFILSSKKLLLSDSGFYLCAWRSDRYSYEQYFGPGTRLTVT.

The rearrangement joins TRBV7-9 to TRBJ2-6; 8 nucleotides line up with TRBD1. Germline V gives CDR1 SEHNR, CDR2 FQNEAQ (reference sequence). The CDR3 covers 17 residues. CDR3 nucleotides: TGTTCCAACGGACAGGGCCCAATGCTTACTGGGGCCAACGTCCTGACTTTC. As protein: CSNGQGPMLTGANVLTF.

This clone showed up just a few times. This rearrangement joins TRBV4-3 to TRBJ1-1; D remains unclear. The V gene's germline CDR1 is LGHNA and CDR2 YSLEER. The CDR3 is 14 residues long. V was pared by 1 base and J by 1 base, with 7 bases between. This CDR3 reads CASSQVGPNTEAFF. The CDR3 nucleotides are TGCGCCAGCAGCCAAGTTGGCCCGAACACTGAAGCTTTCTTT.

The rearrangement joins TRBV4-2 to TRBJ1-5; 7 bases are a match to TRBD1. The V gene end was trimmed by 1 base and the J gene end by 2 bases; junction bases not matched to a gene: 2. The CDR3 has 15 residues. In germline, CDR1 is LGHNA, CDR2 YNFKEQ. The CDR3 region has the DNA TGTGCCAGCAGCCAAGCCGGGACAGGCAATCAGCCCCAGCATTTT. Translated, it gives CASSQAGTGNQPQHF.

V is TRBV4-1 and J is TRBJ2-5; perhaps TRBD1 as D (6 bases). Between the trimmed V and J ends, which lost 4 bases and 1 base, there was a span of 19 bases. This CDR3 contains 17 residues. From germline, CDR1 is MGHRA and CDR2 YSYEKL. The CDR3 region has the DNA TGCGCCAGCAGCCCCGGTGGGGGCGGAGCCGTCCAAGAGACCCAGTACTTC. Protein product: CASSPGGGGAVQETQYF.

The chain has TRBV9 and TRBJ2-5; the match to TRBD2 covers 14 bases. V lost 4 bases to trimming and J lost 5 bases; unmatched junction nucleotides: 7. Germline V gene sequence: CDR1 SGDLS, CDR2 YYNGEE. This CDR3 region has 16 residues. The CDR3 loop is CASSFLGLAGVETQYF. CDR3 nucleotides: TGTGCCAGCAGCTTCTTGGGACTAGCGGGGGTTGAGACCCAGTACTTC.

The CDR3 loop is CASSVSRLFAATNEKLFF. The CDR3 coding sequence is TGTGCCAGCAGCGTGAGCCGACTGTTTGCTGCAACTAATGAAAAACTGTTTTTT. The chain joins TRBV7-8 to TRBJ1-4, with D uncertain. The germline V gene has CDR1 SGHVS and CDR2 FQNEAQ. V lost 5 bases and J lost 0, with 19 bases in between. This CDR3 has 18 amino acids.